This passage covers 5 T cell receptor beta chains from one sample sequenced in a study of blood T cell repertoires in COVID-19. Measured with immunoSEQ multiplex PCR; TCRdb has only the in-frame clones, and not every one. In the table there are 250,000 or so clones, about four fifths of which are singletons. The material sequenced was peripheral blood. The receptors originated from a woman aged 18 to 35 with acute or convalescent COVID-19.

The chain uses TRBV19 and TRBJ1-6; 7 bases agree with TRBD1. The CDR3 is made up of 15 amino acids. Per germline, CDR1 LNHDA and CDR2 SQIVND (reference sequence). V was pared by 9 bases and J by 6 bases, with 11 bases of the junction left unmatched. The CDR3 DNA reads TGTGCCAGCCAGGGGTGGGACAGTCGTAATTCACCCCTCCACTTT. It translates to CASQGWDSRNSPLHF.

J is TRBJ2-7 and V is TRBV6-5; no clear D gene. V lost 6 bases and J lost 2, with 11 bases in between. Germline loops: CDR1 MNHEY, CDR2 SVGAGI. This CDR3 comprises 13 residues. This CDR3 is CASSLGNAYEQYF. CDR3 nucleotide sequence: TGTGCCAGCAGCCTCGGTAATGCCTACGAGCAGTACTTC.

The chain combines TRBV11-2 with TRBJ2-3, with a weak D call TRBD1 (5 bases). Trimming left V 5 bases short and J 1 base short, with 19 bases between. This CDR3 contains 17 residues. Germline V gives CDR1 SGHAT, CDR2 FQNNGV. For the CDR3, the DNA is TGTGCCAGCAGCCTCCCATCTGCTTCGACAGGCACAGATACGCAGTATTTT. This translates into CASSLPSASTGTDTQYF.

The J gene is TRBJ2-1, the V gene TRBV28, with a possible D match to TRBD2 (6 bases). This CDR3 is built from 16 residues. Trimming cost V 1 base and J 3 bases, with 13 bases left between them. Germline V gene data show CDR1 as MDHEN and CDR2 as SYDVKM. CDR3 sequence reads: CASSLSSSVFYNEQFF. The CDR3 nucleotides read TGTGCCAGCAGTTTATCGTCTAGCGTCTTCTACAATGAGCAGTTCTTC.

This rearrangement joins TRBV6-2 or TRBV6-3 to TRBJ2-1; maybe TRBD2 (5 bases). The CDR3 totals 12 residues. Trimming took 2 bases from V and 9 from J, leaving 8 bases between them. Germline V gene lookup returns CDR1 MNHEY and CDR2 SVGEGT. The CDR3 bases are TGTGCCAGCAGTTACGGCAGCGGTGAGCAGTTCTTC. It is translated as CASSYGSGEQFF.